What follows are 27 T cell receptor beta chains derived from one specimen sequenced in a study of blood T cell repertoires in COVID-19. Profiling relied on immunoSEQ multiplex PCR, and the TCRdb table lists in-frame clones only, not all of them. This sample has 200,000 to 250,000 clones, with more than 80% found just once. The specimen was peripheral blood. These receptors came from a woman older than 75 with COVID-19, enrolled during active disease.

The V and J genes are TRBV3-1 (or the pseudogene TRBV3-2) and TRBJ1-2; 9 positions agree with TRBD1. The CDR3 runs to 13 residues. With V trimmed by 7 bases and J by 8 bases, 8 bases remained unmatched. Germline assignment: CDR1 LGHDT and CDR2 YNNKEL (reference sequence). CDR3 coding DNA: TGTGCCAGCACACAGGGGACAGGGTCGGGCTACACCTTC. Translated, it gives CASTQGTGSGYTF.

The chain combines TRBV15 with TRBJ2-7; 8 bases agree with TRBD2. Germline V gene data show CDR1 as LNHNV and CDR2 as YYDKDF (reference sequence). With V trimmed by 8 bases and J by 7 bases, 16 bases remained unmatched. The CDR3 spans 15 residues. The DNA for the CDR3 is TGTGCCACCTCCCTGGATAGCGGGGCCCTTGGGGAGCAGTACTTC. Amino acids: CATSLDSGALGEQYF. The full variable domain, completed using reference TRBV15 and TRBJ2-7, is DAMVIQNPRYQVTQFGKPVTLSCSQTLNHNVMYWYQQKSSQAPKLLFHYYDKDFNNEADTPDNFQSRRPNTSFCFLDIRSPGLGDTAMYLCATSLDSGALGEQYFGPGTRLTVT.

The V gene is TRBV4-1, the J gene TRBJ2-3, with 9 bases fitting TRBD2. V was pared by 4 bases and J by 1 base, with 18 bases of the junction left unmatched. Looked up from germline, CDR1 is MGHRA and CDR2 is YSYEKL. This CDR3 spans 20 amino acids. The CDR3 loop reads CASSRRNGGASGTGTDTQYF. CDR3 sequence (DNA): TGCGCCAGCAGCCGACGAAACGGAGGGGCTAGCGGGACTGGCACAGATACGCAGTATTTT.

In DNA form, the CDR3 reads TGTGCCATCCCCACAGGGACTAATGAAAAACTGTTTTTT. Its translation is CAIPTGTNEKLFF. This sequence joins TRBV21-1 and TRBJ1-4; the tabulated D call, TRBD1, remains unverified against the DNA. TRBV21-1 is termed a pseudogene. The CDR3 loop spans 13 amino acids.

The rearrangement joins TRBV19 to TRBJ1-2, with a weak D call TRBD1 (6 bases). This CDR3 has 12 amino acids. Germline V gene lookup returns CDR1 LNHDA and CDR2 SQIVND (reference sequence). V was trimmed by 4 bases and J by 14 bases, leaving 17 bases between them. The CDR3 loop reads CASSTYREFGTF. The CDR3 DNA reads TGTGCCAGTAGTACCTACAGGGAGTTTGGGACCTTC.

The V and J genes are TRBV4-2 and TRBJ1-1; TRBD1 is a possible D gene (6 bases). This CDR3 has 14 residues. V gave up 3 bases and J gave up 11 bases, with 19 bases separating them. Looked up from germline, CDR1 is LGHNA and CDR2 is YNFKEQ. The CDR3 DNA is TGTGCCAGCAGCCAGGGGGGGCGCGGCGGGGAGGCTTTCTTT. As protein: CASSQGGRGGEAFF.

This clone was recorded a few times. The chain's CDR3 is CASMASGAHSPLHF. CDR3 sequence (DNA): TGTGCCAGCATGGCTTCTGGGGCGCATTCACCCCTCCACTTT. The chain couples TRBV6-5 to TRBJ1-6, with a weak D call TRBD1 (5 bases). The germline CDR1 and CDR2 sequences are MNHEY and SVGAGI. The CDR3 has 14 amino acids. V was shortened by 7 bases and J by 8 bases, with 15 bases between the two germline ends.

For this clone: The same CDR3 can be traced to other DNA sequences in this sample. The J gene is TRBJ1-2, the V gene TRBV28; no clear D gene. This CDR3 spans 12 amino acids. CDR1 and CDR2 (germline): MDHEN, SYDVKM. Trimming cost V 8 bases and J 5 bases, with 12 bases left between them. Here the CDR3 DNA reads TGTGCCAGCTCCTCGGGAGGGTATGGCTACACCTTC. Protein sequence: CASSSGGYGYTF.

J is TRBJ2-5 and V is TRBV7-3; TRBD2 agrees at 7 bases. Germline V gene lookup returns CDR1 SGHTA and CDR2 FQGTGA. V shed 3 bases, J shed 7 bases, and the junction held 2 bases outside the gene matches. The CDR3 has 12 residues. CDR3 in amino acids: CASSFPGGTQYF. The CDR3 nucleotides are TGTGCCAGCAGCTTTCCGGGGGGGACCCAGTACTTC.

CDR3 bases: TGCGCCAGTCAAGGGGACTCTGGAAACACCATATATTTT. It is translated as CASQGDSGNTIYF. This chain uses TRBV5-1 with TRBJ1-3, with D possibly being TRBD1 (5 bases). V lost 8 bases to trimming and J lost 0 bases, with 9 bases between them. CDR1 is SGHRS, CDR2 YFSETQ, per germline. The CDR3 is made up of 13 amino acids.

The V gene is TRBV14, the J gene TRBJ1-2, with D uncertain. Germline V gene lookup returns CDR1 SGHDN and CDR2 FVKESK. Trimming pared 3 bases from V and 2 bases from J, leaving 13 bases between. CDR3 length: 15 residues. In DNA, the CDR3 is TGTGCCAGCAGCCATGAGAGCACGGTGAACTATGGCTACACCTTC. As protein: CASSHESTVNYGYTF.

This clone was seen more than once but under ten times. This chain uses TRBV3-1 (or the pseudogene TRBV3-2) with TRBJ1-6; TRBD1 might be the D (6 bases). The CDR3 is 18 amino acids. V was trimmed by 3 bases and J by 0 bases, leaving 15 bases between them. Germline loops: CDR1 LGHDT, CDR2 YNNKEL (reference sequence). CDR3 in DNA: TGTGCCAGCAGCCATTCTTCAACAGGGAGCTCCTATAATTCACCCCTCCACTTT. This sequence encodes CASSHSSTGSSYNSPLHF.

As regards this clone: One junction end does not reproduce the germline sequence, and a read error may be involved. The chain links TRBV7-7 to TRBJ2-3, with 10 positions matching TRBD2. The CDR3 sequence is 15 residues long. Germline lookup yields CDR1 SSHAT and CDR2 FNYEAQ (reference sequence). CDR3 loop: CASSLSASGGDTQYF. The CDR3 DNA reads TGTGCTAGCAGCTTATCGGCTAGCGGGGGAGATACGCAGTATTTT.

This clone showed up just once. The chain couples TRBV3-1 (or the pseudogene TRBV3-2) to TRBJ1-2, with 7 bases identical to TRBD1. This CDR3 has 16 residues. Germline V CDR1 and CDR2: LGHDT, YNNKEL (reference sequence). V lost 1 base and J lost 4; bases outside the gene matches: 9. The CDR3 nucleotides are TGTGCCAGCAGCCAAGGTTGGGACAGTTCAGGCTATGGCTACACCTTC. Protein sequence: CASSQGWDSSGYGYTF.

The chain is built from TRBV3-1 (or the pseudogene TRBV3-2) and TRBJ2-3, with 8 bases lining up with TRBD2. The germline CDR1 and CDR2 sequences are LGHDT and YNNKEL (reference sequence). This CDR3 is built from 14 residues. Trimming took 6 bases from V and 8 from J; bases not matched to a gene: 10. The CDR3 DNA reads TGTGCCAGCAGGGATAGCGGGGCCGGGGGTACGCAGTATTTT. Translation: CASRDSGAGGTQYF.

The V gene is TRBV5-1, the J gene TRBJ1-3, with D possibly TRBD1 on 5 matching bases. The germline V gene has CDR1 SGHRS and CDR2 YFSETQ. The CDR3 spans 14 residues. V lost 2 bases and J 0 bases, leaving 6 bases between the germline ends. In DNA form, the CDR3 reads TGCGCCAGCAGCTTAGACAGCTCTGGAAACACCATATATTTT. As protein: CASSLDSSGNTIYF.

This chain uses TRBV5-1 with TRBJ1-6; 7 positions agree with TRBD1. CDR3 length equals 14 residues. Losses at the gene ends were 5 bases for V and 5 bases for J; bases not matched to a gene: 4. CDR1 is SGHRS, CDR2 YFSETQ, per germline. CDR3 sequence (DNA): TGCGCCAGCAGGATCGGGACAGATAATTCACCCCTCCACTTT. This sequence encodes CASRIGTDNSPLHF.

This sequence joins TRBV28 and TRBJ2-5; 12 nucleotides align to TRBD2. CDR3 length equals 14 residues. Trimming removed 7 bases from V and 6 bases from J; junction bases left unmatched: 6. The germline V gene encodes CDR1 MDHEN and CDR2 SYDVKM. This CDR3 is CASTLAGGLQTQYF. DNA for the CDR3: TGTGCCAGCACACTAGCGGGAGGCTTGCAGACCCAGTACTTC.

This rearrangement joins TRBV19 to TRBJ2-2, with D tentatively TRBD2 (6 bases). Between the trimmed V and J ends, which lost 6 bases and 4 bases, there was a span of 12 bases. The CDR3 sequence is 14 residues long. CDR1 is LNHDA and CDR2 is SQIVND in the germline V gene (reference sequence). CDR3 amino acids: CASRWRGTTGELFF. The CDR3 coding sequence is TGTGCCAGTAGATGGCGGGGAACCACCGGGGAGCTGTTTTTT.

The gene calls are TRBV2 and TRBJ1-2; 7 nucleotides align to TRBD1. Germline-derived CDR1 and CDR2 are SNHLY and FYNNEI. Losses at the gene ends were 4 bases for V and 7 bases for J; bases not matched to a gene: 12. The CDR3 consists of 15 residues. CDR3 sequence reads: CASSAGQTFYGGYTF. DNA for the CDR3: TGTGCCAGCAGTGCGGGACAGACGTTCTATGGTGGCTACACCTTC. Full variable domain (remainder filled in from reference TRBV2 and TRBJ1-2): EPEVTQTPSHQVTQMGQEVILRCVPISNHLYFYWYRQILGQKVEFLVSFYNNEISEKSEIFDDQFSVERPDGSNFTLKIRSTKLEDSAMYFCASSAGQTFYGGYTFGSGTRLTVV.

CDR3: CASSDVVGMETQYF. Written as DNA, the CDR3 is TGTGCCAGCAGTGATGTCGTCGGGATGGAGACCCAGTACTTC. V and J are TRBV2 and TRBJ2-5, with D maybe TRBD2 (5 bases). V was clipped by 3 bases and J by 5 bases, with 13 bases between them. The CDR3 has 14 amino acids. Per the germline V gene, CDR1 is SNHLY and CDR2 is FYNNEI.

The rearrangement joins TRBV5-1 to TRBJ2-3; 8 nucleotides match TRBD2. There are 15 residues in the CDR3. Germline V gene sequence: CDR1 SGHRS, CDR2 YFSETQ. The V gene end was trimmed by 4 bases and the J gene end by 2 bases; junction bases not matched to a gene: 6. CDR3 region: CASSPAGGNTDTQYF. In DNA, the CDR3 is TGCGCCAGCAGCCCCGCGGGGGGCAACACAGATACGCAGTATTTT.

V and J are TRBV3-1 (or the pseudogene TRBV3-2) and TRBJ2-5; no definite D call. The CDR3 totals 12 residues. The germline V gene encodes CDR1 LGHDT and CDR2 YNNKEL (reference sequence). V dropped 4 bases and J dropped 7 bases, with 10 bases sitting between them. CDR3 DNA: TGTGCCAGCAGCCCCCCAGCGAGGACCCAGTACTTC. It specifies CASSPPARTQYF.

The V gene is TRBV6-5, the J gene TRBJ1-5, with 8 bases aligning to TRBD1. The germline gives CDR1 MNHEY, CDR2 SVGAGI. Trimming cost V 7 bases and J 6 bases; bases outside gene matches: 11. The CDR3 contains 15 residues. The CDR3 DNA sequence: TGTGCCAGCACCTCAGGACAGGGCCTGGGTCAGCCCCAGCATTTT. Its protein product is CASTSGQGLGQPQHF.

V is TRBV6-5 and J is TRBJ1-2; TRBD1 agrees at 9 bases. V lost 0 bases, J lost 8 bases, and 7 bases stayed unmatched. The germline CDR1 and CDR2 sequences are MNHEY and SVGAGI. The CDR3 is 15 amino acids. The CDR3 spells CASSYSDTGGGGYTF. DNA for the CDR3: TGTGCCAGCAGTTACTCCGATACAGGGGGCGGAGGCTACACCTTC.

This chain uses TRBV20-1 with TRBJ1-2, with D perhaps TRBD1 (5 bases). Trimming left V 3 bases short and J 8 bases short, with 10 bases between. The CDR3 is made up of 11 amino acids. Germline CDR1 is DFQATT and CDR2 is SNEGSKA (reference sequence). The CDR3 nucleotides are TGCAGTGCTAGCCCCCAGGGCGGCTACACCTTC. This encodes CSASPQGGYTF.

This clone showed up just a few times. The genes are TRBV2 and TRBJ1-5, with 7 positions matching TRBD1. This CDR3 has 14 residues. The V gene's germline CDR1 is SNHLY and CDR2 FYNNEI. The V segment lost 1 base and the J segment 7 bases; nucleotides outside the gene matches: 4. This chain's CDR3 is CASSEGRGLQPQHF. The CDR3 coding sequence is TGTGCCAGCAGTGAAGGCAGGGGGTTACAGCCCCAGCATTTT.